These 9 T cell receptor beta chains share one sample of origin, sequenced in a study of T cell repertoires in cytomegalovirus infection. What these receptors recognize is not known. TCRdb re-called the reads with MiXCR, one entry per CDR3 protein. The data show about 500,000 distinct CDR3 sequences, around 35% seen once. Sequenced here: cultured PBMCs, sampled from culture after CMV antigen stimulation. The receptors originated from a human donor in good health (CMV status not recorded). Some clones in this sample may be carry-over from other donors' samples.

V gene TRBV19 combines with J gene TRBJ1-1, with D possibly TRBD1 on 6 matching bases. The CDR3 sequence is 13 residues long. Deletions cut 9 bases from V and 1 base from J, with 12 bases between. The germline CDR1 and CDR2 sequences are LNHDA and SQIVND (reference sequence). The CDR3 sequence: CASRDTSNTEAFF. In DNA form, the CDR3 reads TGTGCCAGCAGGGACACCTCGAACACTGAAGCTTTCTTT.

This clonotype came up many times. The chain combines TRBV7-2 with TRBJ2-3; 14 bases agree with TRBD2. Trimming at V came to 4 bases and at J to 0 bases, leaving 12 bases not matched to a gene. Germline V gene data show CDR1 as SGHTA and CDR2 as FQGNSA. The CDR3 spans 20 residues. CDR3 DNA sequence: TGTGCCAGCAGCTCCTGGAGACTAGCGGGAGGGCTACCTAGCACAGATACGCAGTATTTT. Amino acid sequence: CASSSWRLAGGLPSTDTQYF.

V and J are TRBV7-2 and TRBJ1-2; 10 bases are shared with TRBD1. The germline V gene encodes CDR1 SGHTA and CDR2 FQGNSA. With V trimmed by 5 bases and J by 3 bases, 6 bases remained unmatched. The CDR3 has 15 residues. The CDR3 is CASSAGTGDYYGYTF. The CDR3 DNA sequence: TGTGCCAGCAGCGCCGGGACAGGGGATTACTATGGCTACACCTTC.

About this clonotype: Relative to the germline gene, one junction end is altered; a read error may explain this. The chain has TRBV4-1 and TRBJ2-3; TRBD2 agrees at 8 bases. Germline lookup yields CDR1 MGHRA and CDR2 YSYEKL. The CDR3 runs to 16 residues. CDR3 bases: TGTGCCAGCAGCCAAGATCCGGGAGGGCCGACAGATACGCAGTATTTT. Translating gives CASSQDPGGPTDTQYF.

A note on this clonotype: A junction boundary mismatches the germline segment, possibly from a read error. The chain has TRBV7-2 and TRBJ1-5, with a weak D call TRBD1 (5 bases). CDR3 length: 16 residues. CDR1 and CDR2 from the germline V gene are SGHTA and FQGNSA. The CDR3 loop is CASSLEIRGADQPQRF. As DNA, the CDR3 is TGTGCCAGCAGCTTAGAAATTCGGGGCGCCGATCAGCCCCAGCGTTTT. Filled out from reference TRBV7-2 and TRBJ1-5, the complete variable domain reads GAGVSQSPSNKVTEKGKDVELRCDPISGHTALYWYRQSLGQGLEFLIYFQGNSAPDKSGLPSDRFSAERTGGSVSTLTIQRTQQEDSAVYLCASSLEIRGADQPQRFGDGTRLSIL.

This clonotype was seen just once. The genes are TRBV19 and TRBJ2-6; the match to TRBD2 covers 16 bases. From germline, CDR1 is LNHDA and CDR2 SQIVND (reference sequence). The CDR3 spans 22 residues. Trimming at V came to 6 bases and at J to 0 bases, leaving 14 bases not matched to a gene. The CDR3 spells CASSPDPPGLAGGFSGANVLTF. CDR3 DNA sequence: TGTGCCAGTAGCCCCGACCCCCCGGGACTAGCGGGAGGGTTCTCTGGGGCCAACGTCCTGACTTTC.

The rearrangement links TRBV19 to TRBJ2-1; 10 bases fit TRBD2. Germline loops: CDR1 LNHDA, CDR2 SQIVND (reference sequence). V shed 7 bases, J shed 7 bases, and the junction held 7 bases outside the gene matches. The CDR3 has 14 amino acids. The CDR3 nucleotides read TGTGCCAGTATGGAAGCGGGAGGGCGGAATGAGCAGTTCTTC. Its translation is CASMEAGGRNEQFF.

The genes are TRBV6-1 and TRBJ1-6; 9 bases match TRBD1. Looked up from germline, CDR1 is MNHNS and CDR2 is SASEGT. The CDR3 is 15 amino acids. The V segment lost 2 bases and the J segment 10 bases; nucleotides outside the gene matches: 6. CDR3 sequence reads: CASSEWGTGRSPLHF. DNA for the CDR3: TGTGCCAGCAGTGAATGGGGGACAGGGAGGTCACCCCTCCACTTT.

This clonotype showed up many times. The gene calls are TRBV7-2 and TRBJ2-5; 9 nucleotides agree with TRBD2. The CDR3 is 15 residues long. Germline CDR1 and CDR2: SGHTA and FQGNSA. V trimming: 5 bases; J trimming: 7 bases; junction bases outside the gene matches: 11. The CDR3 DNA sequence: TGTGCCAGCAGCCCCCCATCTAGCGGGGCCAGGACCCAGTACTTC. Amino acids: CASSPPSSGARTQYF.